The clone carrying this T cell receptor (beta chain) appeared many times. MiXCR was run by TCRdb on the RT-PCR reads, yielding one entry per CDR3 protein. The data show 550,000 to 750,000 distinct CDR3 sequences, 14% seen once. Germline V gene sequence: CDR1 MNHEY, CDR2 SVGEGT. V lost 8 bases, J lost 4 bases, and 14 bases lay in between. This CDR3 region has 13 residues. The V gene is TRBV6-2 or TRBV6-3, the J gene TRBJ1-2; D perhaps matches TRBD1 (5 bases). The sequenced sample was memory CD4+ T cells from blood. The sequence came from a female donor in good health, serving as a healthy control. The CDR3 DNA follows: TGTGCCAGCCGTCCCACGGGGGGCTATGGCTACACCTTC. Its translation: CASRPTGGYGYTF.